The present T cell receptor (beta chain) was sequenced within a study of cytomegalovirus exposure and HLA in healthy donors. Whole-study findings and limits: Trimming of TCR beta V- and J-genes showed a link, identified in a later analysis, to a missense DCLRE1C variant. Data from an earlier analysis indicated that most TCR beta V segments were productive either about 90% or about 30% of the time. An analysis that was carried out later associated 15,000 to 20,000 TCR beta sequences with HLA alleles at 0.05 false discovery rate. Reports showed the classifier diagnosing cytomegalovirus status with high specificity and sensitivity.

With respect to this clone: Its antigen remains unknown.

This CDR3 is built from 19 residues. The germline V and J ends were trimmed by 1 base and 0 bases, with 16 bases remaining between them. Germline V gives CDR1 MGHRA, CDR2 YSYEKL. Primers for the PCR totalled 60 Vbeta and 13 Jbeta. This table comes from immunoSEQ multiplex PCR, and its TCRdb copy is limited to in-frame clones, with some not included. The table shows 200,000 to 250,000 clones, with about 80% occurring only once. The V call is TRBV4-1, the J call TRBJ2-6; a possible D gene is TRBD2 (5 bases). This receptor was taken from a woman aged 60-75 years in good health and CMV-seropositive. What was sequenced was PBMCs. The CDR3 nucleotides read TGCGCCAGCAGCCAAGTTGGAGGAGGCAAGCTCTCTGGGGCCAACGTCCTGACTTTC. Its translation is CASSQVGGGKLSGANVLTF.